This entry concerns a single T cell receptor beta chain. Its antigen is still unknown. Trimming left V 2 bases short and J 7 bases short, with 9 bases between. This CDR3 comprises 12 residues. Looked up from germline, CDR1 is SGHVS and CDR2 is FNYEAQ. This sample was included in a study of Graves' ophthalmopathy and Graves' hyperthyroidism. In the study overall: Before any treatment was given, at initial diagnosis, peripheral blood was collected. Findings of the study overall: The authors also found most expanded thyroid clonotypes above 0.001 frequency in blood.

Moderate-to-severe activity, with CAS ≥3, NOSPECS ≥4 and duration under 3 months, characterized the donors with ophthalmopathy. Clinicians diagnosed using symptoms, serum thyroxine, TRAb, thyroid ultrasound and orbital computed tomography. TCR beta CDR3 amplification used RNA transcripts. HTBI primers were used in a first-round RT-PCR, which preceded a second-round multiplex PCR. TCRdb itself ran the multiplex PCR reads through MiXCR, one entry per CDR3 protein. The sample lists tens of thousands of distinct CDR3 sequences; approximately 50% were seen once. The sequenced material came from peripheral blood. The rearrangement joins TRBV7-6 to TRBJ2-7; no reliable D call. The receptor was derived from an adult woman with Graves' ophthalmopathy. CDR3 sequence (DNA): TGTGCCAGCAGCTTAAAGGGAAATGAGCAGTACTTC. As protein: CASSLKGNEQYF. Using reference TRBV7-6 and TRBJ2-7 for the parts outside the CDR3, the full variable domain is GAGVSQSPRYKVTKRGQDVALRCDPISGHVSLYWYRQALGQGPEFLTYFNYEAQQDKSGLPNDRFSAERPEGSISTLTIQRTEQRDSAMYRCASSLKGNEQYFGPGTRLTVT.